This is a list of T cell receptor beta chains from one sample in a study of PD-1 blockade in classical Hodgkin lymphoma. Repertoires were generated with immunoSEQ multiplex PCR, while TCRdb's copy carries only in-frame clones and drops some. This table holds around 17,000 clones, roughly 90% found once. The specimen was peripheral blood mononuclear cells (PBMCs). These receptors all stem from a human donor with classical Hodgkin lymphoma. CDR3s include the opening cysteine and the closing phenylalanine or tryptophan. A D gene is named only where the DNA matches it firmly. For some rows the clone size is stated as once, few or many, or as a class when expanded; others skip it.

.	.	TRBV11-2	TRBJ2-3	TGTGCCAGCAGCTACACTAGCACAGATACGCAGTATTTT	CASSYTSTDTQYF
.	.	TRBV19	TRBJ1-5	TGTGCCAGTAGTATGCCGCCCAATCAGCCCCAGCATTTT	CASSMPPNQPQHF
.	.	TRBV16	TRBJ1-1	TGTGCCAGCAGCCCCGGGGCGGGGGGTAACACTGAAGCTTTCTTT	CASSPGAGGNTEAFF
TRBD2	.	TRBV7-8	TRBJ2-1	TGTGCCAGCAGCTTAGCGACTAGCAGTCATCCCTACAATGAGCAGTTCTTC	CASSLATSSHPYNEQFF
.	.	TRBV19	TRBJ1-3	TGTGCCAGTAGTCCCCGAACGAACTCTGGAAACACCATATATTTT	CASSPRTNSGNTIYF
TRBD1	.	TRBV6-1	TRBJ2-3	TGTGCCAGCAGGTCAACAGGGGGAGATACGCAGTATTTT	CASRSTGGDTQYF
TRBD1	.	TRBV5-6	TRBJ1-5	TGTGCCAGCAGCTCGCTGGGACAGGGGGCGCAGGGCAATCAGCCCCAGCATTTT	CASSSLGQGAQGNQPQHF
.	.	TRBV9	TRBJ1-1	TGTGCCAGCAGCGTAGCTAGGGCGGGGTTGGACACTGAAGCTTTCTTT	CASSVARAGLDTEAFF
.	.	TRBV10-3	TRBJ2-5	TGTGCCATCAGTGAGGTCCGTGAAGAGACCCAGTACTTC	CAISEVREETQYF
.	once	TRBV11-2	TRBJ2-1	TGTGCCAGCAGCTTAATAGCGGTTAATGAGCAGTTCTTC	CASSLIAVNEQFF
.	.	TRBV5-4	TRBJ1-1	TGTGCCAGCAGCTTGGCCACTGAAGCTTTCTTT	CASSLATEAFF
TRBD2	.	TRBV6-5	TRBJ2-1	TGTGCCAGCAGCACGGGACTAGCGGGATCCGATGAGCAGTTCTTC	CASSTGLAGSDEQFF
TRBD1	.	TRBV4-1	TRBJ1-1	TGCGCCAGCAGCCGATCGACAGGGGACACTGAAGCTTTCTTT	CASSRSTGDTEAFF
TRBD2	.	TRBV7-2	TRBJ2-1	TGTGCCAGCAGCTTAGTCCGCGGGAGGGACTACAATGAGCAGTTCTTC	CASSLVRGRDYNEQFF
TRBD2	.	TRBV5-6	TRBJ2-1	TGTGCCAGCAGCTTCCCCCTAGCGGGAGGATACAATGAGCAGTTCTTC	CASSFPLAGGYNEQFF
.	.	TRBV5-4	TRBJ2-7	TGTGCCAGCCGAAGAGAGAGCGGCGGGTCCTACGAGCAGTACTTC	CASRRESGGSYEQYF
TRBD2	.	TRBV15	TRBJ2-7	TGTGCCACCAGCATGGGTGGACTAGCGGGAATCTACGAGCAGTACTTC	CATSMGGLAGIYEQYF
TRBD1	few	TRBV6-4	TRBJ2-2	TGTGCCAGCAGTGTATCAGGGGGTACCGGGGAGCTGTTTTTT	CASSVSGGTGELFF